Listed here is a single T cell receptor (beta chain). Its antigen specificity is not known. One base away there is no much larger clone; base qualities are not given. The data stem from a study of Ad26.COV2.S vaccination and SARS-CoV-2 variants (dated by TCRdb to 2020 to 2023). At the level of the whole study: Donors in the vaccine arm were drawn from COV1001, a multicentre, randomized, double-blind, placebo-controlled phase I-IIa trial testing Ad26.COV2.S in healthy adults. Dosing of Ad26.COV2.S was intramuscular, at either 5x10^10 or 1x10^11 viral particles, delivered as one shot or as two shots spaced 56 days apart. The specificity and breadth of SARS-CoV-2-reactive T cell receptors after Ad26.COV2.S vaccination were assessed by TCRbeta repertoire sequencing. The TCR-sequenced set comprised approximately 32 samples: some 20 Ad26.COV2.S vaccine recipients, 5 placebo recipients and 8 SARS-CoV-2 convalescent individuals. Trial participants were randomized into five groups of five: low-dose or high-dose Ad26.COV2.S given once or twice, or placebo on both occasions. Blinding of investigators to trial group allocation was maintained during experiments and outcome assessment.

Beyond this particular receptor, the publication reports: It was noted by the authors that total T cell responses may have been underestimated by the TCR breadth and depth analyses. Comparable non-spike TCR breadth was observed between vaccine and placebo recipients, consistent with only spike being contained in the vaccine. Compared with placebo recipients, Ad26.COV2.S recipients showed higher spike-specific TCR breadth (P = 0.0014). After vaccination, substantial breadth of spike-specific CD8+ and CD4+ T cell responses was reported. Comparing responses between vaccine doses or regimens was not something the study was powered to do.

This specimen's treatment or condition label, per the study, means: some 19 received Ad26.COV2.S at low or high dose, single or two shots; about five received placebo; per-sample allocation not given. Repertoires of vaccine and placebo recipients were sequenced from samples collected on day 63 after the first injection. In Cohort 1b, around 25 adults aged 18-55 years were enrolled at a single site in Boston, USA, between 29 July and 7 August 2020. As a vaccine, Ad26.COV2.S was a replication-incompetent adenovirus type 26 vector that expressed a prefusion-stabilized SARS-CoV-2 spike protein derived from the original Wuhan strain. TCRbeta CDR3 regions were sequenced with the immunoSEQ Assay. After extraction, genomic DNA underwent amplification by bias-controlled multiplex PCR, followed by high-throughput sequencing. In the paper's pipeline: To quantify the absolute abundance of each unique TCRbeta CDR3 region, sequences were collapsed and filtered. T cell fraction was estimated by normalization of TCRbeta template counts to usable DNA, with usable DNA being measured through amplification of reference genes present in all nucleated cells. Repertoire TCRs were annotated as SARS-CoV-2-specific by exact matching of V gene, CDR3 amino acid sequence and J gene to a known reactive TCR set. The reference SARS-CoV-2 TCR set was derived from MIRA and filtered for enrichment in COVID-19-positive ImmuneCODE repertoires, a step that removed public or cross-reactive TCRs. Using the MIRA antigens, annotated TCRs were further analysed by specific ORF or by position within an ORF. Breadth was defined as the number of annotated unique rearrangements divided by the total number of unique productive rearrangements, and depth was defined as the summed frequency of the annotated unique rearrangements. Group comparisons of TCR breadth used two-sided Wilcoxon rank-sum tests. The immuneACCESS repertoire file appears here via TCRdb, limited to in-frame rearrangements. These files lack a portion of the clones; in checked studies, under half of the deficit traces to unresolved V genes, and the cause of the others is not known. The D gene and trimming were derived from the DNA, and the V and J assignments and clone size from that table. Within this sample are approximately 300,000 clones, with around 85% of them counted one time only. The ten most abundant clones make up 2.1% of the sample.

The CDR3 runs 15 amino acids, cysteine and phenylalanine included. The entry retains the CDR3 DNA only, 45 bases that are in frame from base 1. CDR1 and CDR2 are drawn from the germline V gene: SGHAT, FQNNGV. V drops 5 bases and J drops 7 bases, leaving 17 bases in between. The sequences come from peripheral blood, collected in a trial of Ad26.COV2.S vaccine versus placebo. The chain is assembled from TRBV11-2 and TRBJ2-2; TRBD2 is a possible D gene, resting on 5 matching bases. This receptor was identified in a person aged 18-60 years who received the Ad26.COV2.S COVID-19 vaccine or a placebo. The bases read TGTGCCAGCAGCCCTCAAGTCGGGGTTGGCGGGGAGCTGTTTTTT. Its amino acids are CASSPQVGVGGELFF. Supplemented by the reference TRBV11-2 and TRBJ2-2 proteins around the CDR3, the complete variable domain is EAGVAQSPRYKIIEKRQSVAFWCNPISGHATLYWYQQILGQGPKLLIQFQNNGVVDDSQLPKDRFSAERLKGVDSTLKIQPAKLEDSAVYLCASSPQVGVGGELFFGEGSRLTVL.